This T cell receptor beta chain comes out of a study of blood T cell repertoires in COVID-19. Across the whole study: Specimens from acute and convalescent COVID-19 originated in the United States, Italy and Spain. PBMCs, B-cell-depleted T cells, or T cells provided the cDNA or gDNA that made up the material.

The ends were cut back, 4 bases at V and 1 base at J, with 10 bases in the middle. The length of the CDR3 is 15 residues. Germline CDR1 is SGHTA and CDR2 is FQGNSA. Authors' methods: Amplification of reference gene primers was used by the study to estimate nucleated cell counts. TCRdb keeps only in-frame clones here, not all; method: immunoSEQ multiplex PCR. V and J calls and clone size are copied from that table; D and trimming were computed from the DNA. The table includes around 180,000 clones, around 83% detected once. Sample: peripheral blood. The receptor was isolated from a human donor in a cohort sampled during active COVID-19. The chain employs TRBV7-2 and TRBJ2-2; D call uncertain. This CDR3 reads CASSSIPRNTGELFF. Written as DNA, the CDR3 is TGTGCCAGCAGCTCCATCCCGAGGAACACCGGGGAGCTGTTTTTT.